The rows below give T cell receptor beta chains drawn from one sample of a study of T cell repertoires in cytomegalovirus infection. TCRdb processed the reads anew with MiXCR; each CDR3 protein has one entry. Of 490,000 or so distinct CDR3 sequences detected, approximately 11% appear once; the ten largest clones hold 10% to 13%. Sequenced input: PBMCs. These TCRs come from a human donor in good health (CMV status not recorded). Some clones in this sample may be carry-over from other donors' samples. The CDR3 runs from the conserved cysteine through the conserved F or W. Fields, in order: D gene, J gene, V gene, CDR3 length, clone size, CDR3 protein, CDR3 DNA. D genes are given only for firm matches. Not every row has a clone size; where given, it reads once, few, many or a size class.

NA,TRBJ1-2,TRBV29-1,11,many,CSVEAAYGYTF,TGCAGCGTTGAAGCGGCCTATGGCTACACCTTC
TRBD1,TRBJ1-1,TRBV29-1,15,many,CSVEDGGTVNTEAFF,TGCAGCGTTGAAGATGGTGGGACAGTGAACACTGAAGCTTTCTTT
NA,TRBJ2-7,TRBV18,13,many,CASSPVRAHEQYF,TGTGCCAGCTCACCAGTCAGGGCCCACGAGCAGTACTTC
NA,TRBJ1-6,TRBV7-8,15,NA,CASSPPRVGNSPLHF,TGTGCCAGCAGCCCTCCCAGGGTGGGGAATTCACCCCTCCACTTT
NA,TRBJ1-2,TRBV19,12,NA,CANPSERSGYTF,TGTGCCAACCCATCCGAACGATCGGGCTACACCTTC
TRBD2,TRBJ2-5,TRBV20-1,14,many,CSARQPGLGETQYF,TGCAGTGCTCGCCAACCGGGACTAGGGGAGACCCAGTACTTC
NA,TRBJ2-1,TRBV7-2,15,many,CASSLDQGSHNEQFF,TGTGCCAGCAGCTTAGATCAGGGATCGCACAATGAGCAGTTCTTC
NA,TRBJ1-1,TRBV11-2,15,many,CASSFEYTMNTEAFF,TGTGCCAGCAGCTTTGAGTATACTATGAACACTGAAGCTTTCTTT
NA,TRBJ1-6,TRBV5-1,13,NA,CASSLGDNSPLHF,TGCGCCAGCAGCTTGGGGGATAATTCACCCCTCCACTTT
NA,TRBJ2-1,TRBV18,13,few,CASSPVPGTEQFF,TGTGCCAGCTCACCAGTTCCGGGGACTGAGCAGTTCTTC
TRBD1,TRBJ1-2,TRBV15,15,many,CATSRWTGTNYGYTF,TGTGCCACCAGCAGATGGACAGGGACTAACTATGGCTACACCTTC
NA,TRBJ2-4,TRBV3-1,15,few,CASSQVLAAKNIQYF,TGTGCCAGCAGCCAAGTACTAGCCGCCAAAAACATTCAGTACTTC
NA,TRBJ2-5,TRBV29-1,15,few,CSADAQGRVGETQYF,TGCAGCGCTGACGCACAGGGGAGGGTCGGGGAGACCCAGTACTTC
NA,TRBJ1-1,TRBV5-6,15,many,CASSLSGLLVTEAFF,TGTGCCAGCAGCTTGTCTGGTCTTCTGGTCACTGAAGCTTTCTTT
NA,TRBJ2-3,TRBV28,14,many,CASSLSGIPDTQYF,TGTGCCAGCAGTTTATCGGGAATACCAGATACGCAGTATTTT
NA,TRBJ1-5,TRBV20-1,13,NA,CSASNSHNQPQHF,TGCAGTGCTAGTAACAGTCACAATCAGCCCCAGCATTTT
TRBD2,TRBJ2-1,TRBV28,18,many,CASSFPSGRMKSYNEQFF,TGTGCCAGCAGTTTCCCGAGCGGGAGAATGAAATCCTACAATGAGCAGTTCTTC
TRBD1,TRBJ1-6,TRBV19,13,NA,CASSDRDRSPLHF,TGTGCCAGCTCCGACAGGGATCGATCACCCCTCCACTTT
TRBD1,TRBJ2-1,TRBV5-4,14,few,CASSLVGGASEQFF,TGTGCCAGCAGCTTGGTAGGGGGCGCTTCTGAGCAGTTCTTC
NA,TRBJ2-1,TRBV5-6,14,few,CASSFQGGLNEQFF,TGTGCCAGCAGCTTCCAGGGGGGGCTGAATGAGCAGTTCTTC
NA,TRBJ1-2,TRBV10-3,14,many,CAISGRVANYGYTF,TGTGCCATCAGTGGCAGGGTTGCTAACTATGGCTACACCTTC
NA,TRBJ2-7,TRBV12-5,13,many,CASALGASYEQYF,TGTGCTAGTGCCCTCGGGGCATCTTACGAGCAGTACTTC
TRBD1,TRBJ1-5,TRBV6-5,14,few,CASSDNRGLQPQHF,TGTGCCAGCAGCGATAACAGGGGGCTTCAGCCCCAGCATTTT
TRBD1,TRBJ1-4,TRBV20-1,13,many,CSALDRRNEKLFF,TGCAGTGCTTTGGACAGGAGAAATGAAAAACTGTTTTTT
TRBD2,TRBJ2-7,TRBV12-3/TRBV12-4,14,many,CASTGGRRSYEQYF,TGTGCCAGCACGGGCGGGAGGCGCTCCTACGAGCAGTACTTC
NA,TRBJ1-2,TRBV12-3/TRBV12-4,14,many,CASSPAQAGEGYTF,TGTGCCAGCAGTCCCGCCCAGGCGGGAGAAGGGTACACCTTC
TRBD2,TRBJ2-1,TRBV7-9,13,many,CASSLELAGEQFF,TGTGCCAGCAGCTTAGAGTTAGCGGGAGAGCAGTTCTTC
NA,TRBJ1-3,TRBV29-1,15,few,CSVVGSTPKGNTIYF,TGCAGCGTTGTCGGGTCGACTCCGAAAGGAAACACCATATATTTT
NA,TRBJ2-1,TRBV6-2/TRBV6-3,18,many,CASSYSGPRSRVDNEQFF,TGTGCCAGCAGTTACTCAGGCCCGCGTAGCCGGGTAGACAATGAGCAGTTCTTC
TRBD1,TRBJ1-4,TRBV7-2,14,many,CASSSGSGGEKLFF,TGTGCCAGCAGCTCCGGATCAGGGGGTGAAAAACTGTTTTTT
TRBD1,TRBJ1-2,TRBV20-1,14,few,CSALRTGAGYGYTF,TGCAGTGCTCTCCGTACAGGGGCCGGCTATGGCTACACCTTC
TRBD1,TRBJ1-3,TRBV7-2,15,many,CASSPSSGGGNTIYF,TGTGCCAGCAGCCCTTCCTCAGGGGGCGGAAACACCATATATTTT
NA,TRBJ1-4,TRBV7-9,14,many,CASSLEGLHEKLFF,TGTGCCAGCAGCTTAGAAGGTCTGCATGAAAAACTGTTTTTT
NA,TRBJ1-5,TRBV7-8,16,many,CASSLAQGEIGQPQHF,TGTGCCAGCAGCTTAGCGCAGGGCGAAATAGGTCAGCCCCAGCATTTT
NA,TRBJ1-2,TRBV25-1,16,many,CASSGVPGRDLYGYTF,TGTGCCAGCAGTGGGGTTCCAGGGCGGGACCTCTATGGCTACACCTTC
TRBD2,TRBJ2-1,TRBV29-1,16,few,CSVEGHGGRGYNEQFF,TGCAGCGTTGAAGGTCACGGTGGGAGGGGCTACAATGAGCAGTTCTTC
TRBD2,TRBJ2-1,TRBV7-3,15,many,CASSGLAGDGNEQFF,TGTGCCAGCAGCGGCCTAGCGGGAGACGGCAATGAGCAGTTCTTC
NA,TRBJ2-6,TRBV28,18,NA,CASSSPRIVSAGANVLTF,TGTGCCAGCAGTTCCCCACGAATAGTGTCGGCTGGGGCCAACGTCCTGACTTTC
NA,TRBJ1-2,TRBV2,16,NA,CASSEKEGRPNYGYTF,TGTGCCAGCAGTGAAAAAGAGGGCAGGCCTAACTATGGCTACACCTTC
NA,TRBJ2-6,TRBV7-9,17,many,CASSWDPGFSGANVLTF,TGTGCCAGCAGTTGGGACCCTGGCTTCTCTGGGGCCAACGTCCTGACTTTC
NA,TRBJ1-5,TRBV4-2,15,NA,CASSQDGQLNQPQHF,TGTGCCAGCAGCCAGGACGGACAGCTCAATCAGCCCCAGCATTTT
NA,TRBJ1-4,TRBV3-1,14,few,CASSHAPGNEKLFF,TGTGCCAGCAGCCACGCACCGGGTAATGAAAAACTGTTTTTT
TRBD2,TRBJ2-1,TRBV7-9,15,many,CASSLRTSGNNEQFF,TGTGCCAGCAGCTTAAGGACTAGCGGAAACAATGAGCAGTTCTTC
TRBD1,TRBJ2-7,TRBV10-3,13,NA,CAISPTGDYEQYF,TGTGCCATCAGTCCGACAGGGGACTACGAGCAGTACTTC
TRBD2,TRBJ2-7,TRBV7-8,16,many,CASSLEGLAGRPPPYF,TGTGCCAGCAGCTTAGAGGGACTAGCGGGTCGTCCCCCCCCGTACTTC
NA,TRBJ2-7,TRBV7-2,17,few,CASSLGAGTLSSYEQYF,TGTGCCAGCAGCTTAGGGGCCGGGACTCTAAGCTCCTACGAGCAGTACTTC
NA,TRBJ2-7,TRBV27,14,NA,CASSLSQMAYEQYF,TGTGCCAGCAGTTTATCCCAGATGGCCTACGAGCAGTACTTC
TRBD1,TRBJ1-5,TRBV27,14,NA,CASRYRGLGQPQHF,TGTGCCAGCAGGTACAGGGGGCTCGGTCAGCCCCAGCATTTT
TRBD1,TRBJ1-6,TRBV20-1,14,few,CSARKSTGNSPLHF,TGCAGTGCTAGAAAGTCGACAGGGAATTCACCCCTCCACTTT
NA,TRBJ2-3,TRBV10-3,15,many,CAISEDSASTDTQYF,TGTGCCATCAGTGAAGACAGCGCTAGCACAGATACGCAGTATTTT
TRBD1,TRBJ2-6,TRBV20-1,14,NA,CSVSGGSGANVLTF,TGCAGTGTCTCAGGGGGCTCTGGGGCCAACGTCCTGACTTTC
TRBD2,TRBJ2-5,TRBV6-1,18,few,CASSEGGQSHGGGETQYF,TGTGCCAGCAGTGAGGGCGGGCAGAGCCACGGCGGGGGGGAGACCCAGTACTTC
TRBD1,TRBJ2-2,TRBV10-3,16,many,CAISESTGTNTGELFF,TGTGCCATCAGTGAGTCGACAGGGACGAACACCGGGGAGCTGTTTTTT
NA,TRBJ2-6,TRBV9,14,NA,CASSRRAGANVLTF,TGTGCCAGCAGCCGAAGAGCCGGGGCCAACGTCCTGACTTTC
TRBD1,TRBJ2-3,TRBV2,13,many,CASSVTGGDTQYF,TGTGCCAGCAGCGTGACAGGGGGGGATACGCAGTATTTT
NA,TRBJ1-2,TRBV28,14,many,CASSPRGGGYGYTF,TGTGCCAGCAGCCCCAGGGGAGGGGGCTATGGCTACACCTTC